Included here is one T cell receptor beta chain sequence, with context. The data belong to a study of blood T cells in healthy people across ages. Combining a sample-barcoded 5' primer with a J-beta primer mix, a second PCR ran for 7 to 11 cycles. Each cDNA molecule received a tag from a template-switch adaptor that had 12 random nucleotides. TCRdb reprocessed the 5' RACE reads with MiXCR, giving one entry per CDR3 protein. The sample holds 1.5 million or so distinct CDR3 sequences, 40% to 50% seen once. Per germline, CDR1 SNHLY and CDR2 FYNNEI. V gave up 5 bases and J gave up 6 bases; unmatched junction bases: 6. The CDR3 consists of 15 residues.

The chain employs TRBV2 and TRBJ2-4; 11 nucleotides match TRBD2. The source of this sequence is a young woman in good health. Sequenced: blood. This CDR3 reads CASSLSGGAGNIQYF. Written as DNA, the CDR3 is TGTGCCAGCAGTCTTAGCGGGGGGGCTGGAAACATTCAGTACTTC.